The 25 T cell receptor beta chains below all came from one sample that was sequenced in a study of T cell responses to AZD1222 COVID-19 vaccine. Sequencing was performed with immunoSEQ multiplex PCR; in TCRdb, only in-frame clones are kept and a portion is missing. The repertoire holds some 200,000 clones, roughly 88% seen once, with approximately 0.97% in the top ten. This specimen was peripheral blood, taken on day 0 of AZD1222 vaccination. These receptors came from an adult in good health.

The chain uses TRBV5-1 and TRBJ2-2; D possibly uses TRBD1 or TRBD2 (5 bases each). Germline V lookup: CDR1 SGHRS, CDR2 YFSETQ. V was shortened by 0 bases and J by 0 bases, with 9 bases between the two germline ends. This CDR3 has 16 amino acids. The CDR3 protein is CASSLGDGANTGELFF. CDR3 DNA sequence: TGCGCCAGCAGCTTGGGGGACGGAGCGAACACCGGGGAGCTGTTTTTT. The variable domain in full, completed from reference TRBV5-1 and TRBJ2-2, reads KAGVTQTPRYLIKTRGQQVTLSCSPISGHRSVSWYQQTPGQGLQFLFEYFSETQRNKGNFPGRFSGRQFSNSRSEMNVSTLELGDSALYLCASSLGDGANTGELFFGEGSRLTVL.

The chain recombines TRBV11-2 with TRBJ2-5, with TRBD2 matching 12 bases. The CDR3 runs 18 residues. Germline CDR1 is SGHAT and CDR2 is FQNNGV. The V segment lost 1 base and the J segment 3 bases; nucleotides outside the gene matches: 9. The CDR3 region is CASSLGGWTSGIKETQYF. The CDR3 DNA follows: TGTGCCAGCAGCTTAGGGGGGTGGACTAGCGGGATTAAAGAGACCCAGTACTTC.

The chain links TRBV6-5 to TRBJ1-5; the D is unclear. V dropped 2 bases and J dropped 2 bases, with 7 bases sitting between them. This CDR3 is 14 amino acids long. CDR1 is MNHEY and CDR2 is SVGAGI in the germline V gene. This CDR3 is CASSYGNRNQPQHF. DNA for the CDR3: TGTGCCAGCAGTTACGGTAATCGCAATCAGCCCCAGCATTTT.

The chain recombines TRBV20-1 with TRBJ2-7; D possibly corresponds to TRBD1 (6 bases). Looked up from germline, CDR1 is DFQATT and CDR2 is SNEGSKA (reference sequence). This CDR3 region has 16 residues. V was shortened by 6 bases and J by 2 bases, with 23 bases between the two germline ends. The CDR3 region is CSASNLPWTEAYEQYF. DNA for the CDR3: TGCAGTGCCAGTAACCTACCCTGGACAGAGGCCTACGAGCAGTACTTC.

The rearrangement joins TRBV19 to TRBJ1-1; 9 bases align to TRBD1. Germline CDR1 reads LNHDA; CDR2 reads SQIVND (reference sequence). The CDR3 loop spans 16 amino acids. J lost 5 bases, V lost 3 bases, and 10 bases had no gene match. The CDR3 here is CASSIAQGAAGTEAFF. As DNA, the CDR3 is TGTGCCAGTAGTATCGCACAGGGGGCAGCGGGTACTGAAGCTTTCTTT.

V and J are TRBV5-1 and TRBJ1-3; D not certain. This CDR3 contains 15 residues. V shed 5 bases and J shed 1 base, with 13 bases lying between them. Looked up from germline, CDR1 is SGHRS and CDR2 is YFSETQ. DNA for the CDR3: TGCGCCAGCAGGTTCGGGTCGGCATCTGGAAACACCATATATTTT. Translating gives CASRFGSASGNTIYF.

This chain connects TRBV19 to TRBJ2-7; 10 bases align to TRBD2. The CDR3 consists of 15 residues. Germline V CDR1 and CDR2: LNHDA, SQIVND (reference sequence). The V gene end was trimmed by 5 bases and the J gene end by 1 base; junction bases not matched to a gene: 5. The CDR3 DNA sequence: TGTGCCAGTAGTTCCAGGACTAGCGGATCCTACGAGCAGTACTTC. Amino acid sequence: CASSSRTSGSYEQYF.

The chain is built from TRBV19 and TRBJ1-2; 7 bases align to TRBD1. With V trimmed by 3 bases and J by 8 bases, 6 bases remained unmatched. CDR1 and CDR2 (germline): LNHDA, SQIVND (reference sequence). The CDR3 contains 13 residues. This chain's CDR3 is CASSIEGARGYTF. In DNA form, the CDR3 reads TGTGCCAGTAGTATCGAGGGGGCTCGAGGCTACACCTTC. Using reference TRBV19 and TRBJ1-2 for the parts outside the CDR3, the full variable domain is DGGITQSPKYLFRKEGQNVTLSCEQNLNHDAMYWYRQDPGQGLRLIYYSQIVNDFQKGDIAEGYSVSREKKESFPLTVTSAQKNPTAFYLCASSIEGARGYTFGSGTRLTVV.

V and J are TRBV12-5 and TRBJ2-7; D is undetermined. CDR1 and CDR2 from the germline V gene are LGHNT and FRNRAP. Trimming shortened V by 1 base and J by 0 bases, and 7 bases separated the two germline ends. The CDR3 spans 14 residues. CDR3 bases: TGTGCTAGTGGTTTGGGACTGAGCTCCTACGAGCAGTACTTC. Its protein is CASGLGLSSYEQYF.

The chain recombines TRBV11-2 with TRBJ2-1; a weak D match, TRBD2 (5 bases). V was shortened by 0 bases and J by 4 bases, with 10 bases between the two germline ends. Germline CDR1 SGHAT, CDR2 FQNNGV. The CDR3 length is 15 residues. The CDR3 loop is CASSLDGVEYNEQFF. CDR3 bases: TGTGCCAGCAGCTTAGACGGGGTGGAATACAATGAGCAGTTCTTC.

The chain is built from TRBV15 and TRBJ1-1; 8 nucleotides line up with TRBD1. The junction had 7 bases not matched to a gene; V was cut back by 3 bases and J by 7 bases. Germline loops: CDR1 LNHNV, CDR2 YYDKDF (reference sequence). CDR3 length equals 14 residues. The CDR3 coding sequence is TGTGCCACCAGCAGCGTTTCTACAGGGGGTGAAGCTTTCTTT. Its translation: CATSSVSTGGEAFF.

The chain links TRBV3-1 (or the pseudogene TRBV3-2) to TRBJ2-7; unclear D gene. Germline V gene sequence: CDR1 LGHDT, CDR2 YNNKEL (reference sequence). V lost 1 base and J lost 6, with 10 bases in between. The CDR3 length is 13 residues. The CDR3 sequence: CASSQAAWTEQYF. CDR3 sequence (DNA): TGTGCCAGCAGCCAAGCTGCTTGGACCGAGCAGTACTTC.

V and J are TRBV9 and TRBJ1-2, with TRBD1 matching 12 bases. CDR3 length: 15 residues. Germline-derived CDR1 and CDR2 are SGDLS and YYNGEE. The ends lost 0 bases at V and 7 bases at J; junction bases unmatched: 4. CDR3 in amino acids: CASSVVGQGASGYTF. The CDR3 DNA follows: TGTGCCAGCAGCGTAGTGGGACAGGGGGCATCTGGCTACACCTTC.

The rearrangement uses TRBV4-1 and TRBJ1-1; no firm D call. The ends were cut back, 0 bases at V and 1 base at J, with 9 bases in the middle. The germline CDR1 and CDR2 sequences are MGHRA and YSYEKL. The CDR3 extends over 15 amino acids. DNA of the CDR3: TGCGCCAGCAGCCAAGATAGGGCTGCGAACACTGAAGCTTTCTTT. Translation gives CASSQDRAANTEAFF.

The rearrangement joins TRBV9 to TRBJ1-2; D is unresolved. The CDR3 runs to 14 residues. The V gene's germline CDR1 is SGDLS and CDR2 YYNGEE. The V end was cut by 0 bases, the J end by 4 bases, with 10 bases between. CDR3 residues: CASSVEAGGYGYTF. In DNA, the CDR3 is TGTGCCAGCAGCGTAGAGGCCGGAGGCTATGGCTACACCTTC.

CDR3 sequence (DNA): TGTGCCAGCAGTGAGGGCAGGGCTAGCACAGATACGCAGTATTTT. Protein product: CASSEGRASTDTQYF. This chain connects TRBV25-1 to TRBJ2-3; possibly TRBD1 for D (5 bases). The CDR3 spans 15 residues. CDR1 MGHDK and CDR2 SYGVNS come from the germline V gene. V lost 3 bases and J lost 0, with 10 bases in between.

This chain joins TRBV5-1 and TRBJ2-1; the D gene is possibly TRBD2 (6 bases). The V end was cut by 0 bases, the J end by 5 bases, with 12 bases between. Germline assignment: CDR1 SGHRS and CDR2 YFSETQ. CDR3 length: 15 residues. This CDR3 reads CASSLGVSGNNEQFF. In DNA, the CDR3 is TGCGCCAGCAGCTTGGGGGTTAGCGGCAACAATGAGCAGTTCTTC.

The V and J genes are TRBV28 and TRBJ2-7, with D uncertain. Germline CDR1 MDHEN, CDR2 SYDVKM. The CDR3 has 12 amino acids. Trimming cost V 5 bases and J 7 bases, with 12 bases left between them. CDR3 DNA sequence: TGTGCCAGCAGTCGGCCCTTGGGGGAGCAGTACTTC. This sequence encodes CASSRPLGEQYF.

The chain has TRBV19 and TRBJ2-1, with TRBD1 matching over 7 bases. With V trimmed by 4 bases and J by 6 bases, 12 bases remained unmatched. The CDR3 length is 16 residues. Germline V gene sequence: CDR1 LNHDA, CDR2 SQIVND (reference sequence). CDR3 coding DNA: TGTGCCAGTAGTAAAGACAACAGGGGTGGGGGCAATGAGCAGTTCTTC. Residues: CASSKDNRGGGNEQFF.

The chain carries TRBV27 and TRBJ1-2; D not resolved. Trimming cost V 5 bases and J 5 bases, with 15 bases left between them. The germline V gene encodes CDR1 MNHEY and CDR2 SMNVEV (reference sequence). There are 14 residues in the CDR3. CDR3 amino acids: CASSETSGGYGYTF. The CDR3, as DNA: TGTGCCAGCAGTGAGACGTCCGGTGGGTATGGCTACACCTTC.

This chain uses TRBV19 with TRBJ1-6; D is ambiguous. The germline CDR1 and CDR2 sequences are LNHDA and SQIVND (reference sequence). The ends were cut back, 1 base at V and 10 bases at J, with 11 bases in the middle. This CDR3 comprises 14 residues. The CDR3 DNA sequence: TGTGCCAGTAGTATAGGACCCCCCCTCTCACCCCTCCACTTT. Translated: CASSIGPPLSPLHF.

This clone was detected once. The chain employs TRBV11-2 and TRBJ2-2, with 9 bases fitting TRBD2. The CDR3 extends over 17 amino acids. The germline V gene encodes CDR1 SGHAT and CDR2 FQNNGV. V lost 0 bases to trimming and J lost 3 bases; unmatched junction nucleotides: 5. CDR3 bases: TGTGCCAGCAGCTTAGATCTGACTAGCGGACACACCGGGGAGCTGTTTTTT. Amino acid sequence: CASSLDLTSGHTGELFF.

As concerns this clone: The sample carries other DNA sequences with the same CDR3. This chain links TRBV9 with TRBJ2-5; 9 nucleotides align to TRBD2. Germline assignment: CDR1 SGDLS and CDR2 YYNGEE. With 0 bases clipped from V and 5 bases from J, the junction kept 5 bases outside the gene matches. The CDR3 sequence is 15 residues long. The CDR3 nucleotides read TGTGCCAGCAGCGTAGGCGGGGGGGCCGGGGAGACCCAGTACTTC. Translation gives CASSVGGGAGETQYF.

Concerning this clone itself: Other nucleotide sequences in the sample specify the same CDR3. The chain recombines TRBV7-2 with TRBJ2-7; D may match TRBD1 or TRBD2 (5 bases each). Germline CDR1 SGHTA, CDR2 FQGNSA. The CDR3 spans 15 residues. The V gene lost 5 bases and the J gene lost 0 bases, with 14 bases spanning the gap. The CDR3 protein is CASSKPGQSSYEQYF. The CDR3 DNA follows: TGTGCCAGCAGCAAACCGGGGCAGAGCTCCTACGAGCAGTACTTC. Full variable domain (rest looked up from reference TRBV7-2 and TRBJ2-7): GAGVSQSPSNKVTEKGKDVELRCDPISGHTALYWYRQSLGQGLEFLIYFQGNSAPDKSGLPSDRFSAERTGGSVSTLTIQRTQQEDSAVYLCASSKPGQSSYEQYFGPGTRLTVT.

CDR3 loop: CASSAPKEGGYGYTF. DNA of the CDR3: TGTGCCAGCAGCGCCCCGAAGGAAGGTGGGTATGGCTACACCTTC. The V call is TRBV9, the J call TRBJ1-2; no reliable D call. Germline values: CDR1 SGDLS, CDR2 YYNGEE. Deletions cut 3 bases from V and 5 bases from J, with 17 bases between. The CDR3 spans 15 residues.